This TCR beta chain was retrieved from a study of identical twins. The study's findings and limits: The more abundant beta clonotypes in cord blood had fewer insertions, and memory repertoires did not show this. It was out-of-frame TCR alpha sharing in monozygotic twins that models underestimated.

This clonotype has at least ten counts. Its antigen is not identified. With 0 bases clipped from V and 4 bases from J, the junction kept 3 bases outside the gene matches. This CDR3 contains 17 residues. Per the germline V gene, CDR1 is MNHEY and CDR2 is SVGAGI. TCRdb processed the 5' RACE reads anew with MiXCR; each CDR3 protein has one entry. The sample shows just under 650,000 distinct CDR3 sequences, just over 7% of them seen only once. This sample was also put to use in a study of yellow fever vaccine responses in identical twins. Turning to that study: Vaccine-induced T cell responses in twins were reportedly observed to appear partly convergent, partly personalized.

The receptor's source is a woman aged 18-29 years in good health. The specimen sequenced was PBMCs. J is TRBJ2-1 and V is TRBV6-5; 13 bases match TRBD2. The CDR3 sequence: CASSYSGLAGVYNEQFF. The CDR3 nucleotides read TGTGCCAGCAGTTACTCCGGACTAGCGGGAGTTTACAATGAGCAGTTCTTC.